These 20 T cell receptor beta chains originate from one sample sequenced in a study. TCRdb re-analysed the RT-PCR reads in MiXCR, keeping a single row per CDR3 protein. The sample has 300 to 350 distinct CDR3 sequences, just under 85% seen once; the top ten hold about 11%. Sequencing input: memory CD4+ T cells from salivary gland. Receptors were obtained from a female donor with primary Sjogren's syndrome.

Comment on this clonotype: With the library built for alpha chains, this beta chain is off target and its frequency is not meaningful. The chain employs TRBV20-1 and TRBJ2-1, with D perhaps matching TRBD1 (6 bases). The V and J ends lost 3 bases and 0 bases respectively, with 9 bases between them. Germline lookup yields CDR1 DFQATT and CDR2 SNEGSKA (reference sequence). The CDR3 consists of 14 residues. CDR3 DNA: TGCAGTGCTAGCGGCAGGGGCTCCTACAATGAGCAGTTCTTC. It is translated as CSASGRGSYNEQFF.

For this clonotype: The library was built for alpha chains, so this beta chain is an off-target read and its size means little. The chain links TRBV10-2 to TRBJ1-1; a weak D match, TRBD1 (6 bases). V gave up 4 bases and J gave up 4 bases, with 19 bases separating them. The V gene's germline CDR1 is WSHSY and CDR2 SAAADI. This CDR3 has 16 amino acids. The CDR3 spells CASSGTAGPTFTEAFF. DNA for the CDR3: TGCGCCAGCAGTGGGACAGCGGGGCCCACCTTCACTGAAGCTTTCTTT.

Notes on this clonotype: As an off-target read in a library built for alpha chains, this beta chain has a frequency of little significance. V gene TRBV20-1 combines with J gene TRBJ1-6; D is unresolved. The V and J ends lost 5 bases and 10 bases respectively, with 18 bases between them. The CDR3 is made up of 14 amino acids. CDR1 is DFQATT and CDR2 is SNEGSKA in the germline V gene (reference sequence). The CDR3 loop reads CSARVKVAISPLHF. CDR3 bases: TGCAGTGCTCGAGTCAAGGTAGCCATATCACCCCTCCACTTT.

Only a few counts were recorded for this clonotype. This beta chain is off target for a library built for alpha chains, so its abundance means little. CDR3 in DNA: TGCAGTGCTAGCTCAAGCGGGGGCTCCTACAATGAGCAGTTCTTC. It codes for CSASSSGGSYNEQFF. The chain combines TRBV20-1 with TRBJ2-1, with 8 positions matching TRBD2. This CDR3 comprises 15 residues. J gave up 0 bases and V 3 bases, and 4 bases lay outside the gene matches. Per the germline V gene, CDR1 is DFQATT and CDR2 is SNEGSKA (reference sequence).

This clonotype was detected only a few times. Since the library was made to target alpha chains, this beta chain is a stray read and its abundance is not meaningful. The V call is TRBV7-2, the J call TRBJ2-1, with 7 bases fitting TRBD1. Germline CDR1 SGHTA, CDR2 FQGNSA. With 3 bases clipped from V and 1 base from J, the junction kept 3 bases outside the gene matches. The length of the CDR3 is 15 residues. The CDR3: CASSLTGLSYNEQFF. For the CDR3, the DNA is TGTGCCAGCAGCTTGACAGGGCTTTCCTACAATGAGCAGTTCTTC.

Details on this clonotype: Germline and junction disagree at one end, which may indicate a read error. This beta chain appears as a stray read in a library generated for alpha chains; its size is not informative. The chain links TRBV20-1 to TRBJ2-3; D is ambiguous. In germline, CDR1 is DFQATT, CDR2 SNEGSKA (reference sequence). The CDR3 extends over 10 amino acids. DNA for the CDR3: TGCTGTGCTAGATTTGATACGCAGTATTTT. Amino acids: CCARFDTQYF.

Worth noting for this clonotype: Within a library made for alpha chains, this beta chain is off target, and its count is uninformative. This rearrangement joins TRBV7-2 to TRBJ2-5, with D perhaps given as TRBD1 or TRBD2 (5 bases each). Trimming cost V 2 bases and J 7 bases, with 14 bases left between them. CDR3 length equals 14 residues. Germline V CDR1 and CDR2: SGHTA, FQGNSA. DNA for the CDR3: TGTGCCAGCAGCTTACTGGGGGATGGAGGGACCCAGTACTTC. Amino acid sequence: CASSLLGDGGTQYF.

As for this clonotype: This beta chain is a stray read from a library made for alpha chains; its abundance is not meaningful. DNA of the CDR3: TGTGCCAGCAGCGGGCCAGGACGGACAGATACGCAGTATTTT. This codes for CASSGPGRTDTQYF. The rearrangement joins TRBV9 to TRBJ2-3; no reliable D call. The V gene's germline CDR1 is SGDLS and CDR2 YYNGEE. Trimming pared 3 bases from V and 3 bases from J, leaving 11 bases between. The CDR3 sequence is 14 residues long.

About this clonotype: As an off-target read in a library built for alpha chains, this beta chain has a frequency of little significance. This sequence joins TRBV20-1 and TRBJ1-5, with 7 bases identical to TRBD1. V lost 0 bases and J lost 2; bases outside the gene matches: 7. The CDR3 runs 16 residues. Germline CDR1 DFQATT, CDR2 SNEGSKA (reference sequence). The CDR3 region is CSARDETGVGNQPQHF. CDR3 nucleotide sequence: TGCAGTGCTAGAGATGAAACAGGGGTGGGCAATCAGCCCCAGCATTTT.

As concerns this clonotype: This beta chain is a stray sequence in a library constructed for alpha chains; its clone size is not meaningful. The chain uses TRBV20-1 and TRBJ2-1; 10 nucleotides match TRBD2. In germline, CDR1 is DFQATT, CDR2 SNEGSKA (reference sequence). J lost 8 bases, V lost 5 bases, and 9 bases had no gene match. The CDR3 extends over 14 amino acids. For the CDR3, the DNA is TGCAGTGCTTCCCTAGCGGGAGTGGCTTATGAGCAGTTCTTC. Translation: CSASLAGVAYEQFF.

In regard to this clonotype: Because this beta chain is a stray read in a library intended to capture alpha chains, its abundance should not be given much weight. V gene TRBV5-1 combines with J gene TRBJ2-5, with 9 bases lining up with TRBD2. The CDR3 is 17 residues long. The V segment lost 2 bases and the J segment 5 bases; nucleotides outside the gene matches: 13. Germline CDR1 is SGHRS and CDR2 is YFSETQ. The CDR3 bases are TGCGCCAGCAGCTTCCCCCCGGGCGGGGGGGCCACGGAGACCCAGTACTTC. It is translated as CASSFPPGGGATETQYF.

The count of this clonotype is one. This beta chain came through as a stray read in a library set up for alpha chains, and its size says little. This chain joins TRBV9 and TRBJ2-3; perhaps D is TRBD1 or TRBD2 (7 bases each). This CDR3 comprises 19 residues. Trimming stripped 1 base from V and 3 bases from J, with 24 bases between. From germline, CDR1 is SGDLS and CDR2 YYNGEE. This chain's CDR3 is CASSVSGGGAGAATDTQYF. The CDR3 DNA reads as TGTGCCAGCAGCGTATCAGGGGGTGGGGCGGGAGCGGCGACAGATACGCAGTATTTT.

Worth noting for this clonotype: This beta chain is an off-target read within a library intended for alpha chains, so its frequency means little. The gene calls are TRBV20-1 and TRBJ2-4, with D perhaps assigned TRBD1 or TRBD2 (5 bases each). Germline-derived CDR1 and CDR2 are DFQATT and SNEGSKA (reference sequence). Trimming shortened V by 5 bases and J by 6 bases, and 11 bases separated the two germline ends. This CDR3 is 12 amino acids long. DNA of the CDR3: TGCAGTGCTCCCCGGGACGGAAACATTCAGTACTTC. Amino acid sequence: CSAPRDGNIQYF.

As regards this clonotype: Found in a library prepared for alpha chains, this beta chain is an off-target read, and its abundance has little meaning. The gene calls are TRBV18 and TRBJ2-5; possibly TRBD2 for D (6 bases). The CDR3 consists of 14 residues. V gave up 1 base and J gave up 4 bases, with 10 bases separating them. Germline values: CDR1 KGHSH, CDR2 LQKENI. CDR3 sequence: CASSPLSLAETQYF. CDR3 nucleotide sequence: TGTGCCAGCTCACCACTTTCACTAGCAGAGACCCAGTACTTC. The full variable domain, its missing parts supplied by reference TRBV18 and TRBJ2-5, is NAGVMQNPRHLVRRRGQEARLRCSPMKGHSHVYWYRQLPEEGLKFMVYLQKENIIDESGMPKERFSAEFPKEGPSILRIQQVVRGDSAAYFCASSPLSLAETQYFGPGTRLLVL.

As to this clonotype: Since it is a stray read in a library aimed at alpha chains, this beta chain has a size that is not meaningful. The CDR3 sequence is CASSVLGTATYEQYF. In nucleotides, the CDR3 is TGTGCCAGCAGCGTACTAGGGACGGCGACCTACGAGCAGTACTTC. The chain links TRBV7-2 to TRBJ2-7; D assignment may be TRBD1 or TRBD2 (5 bases each). This CDR3 region has 15 residues. Germline V lookup: CDR1 SGHTA, CDR2 FQGNSA. Trimming shortened V by 5 bases and J by 2 bases, and 16 bases separated the two germline ends.

Regarding this clonotype: Because the library targeted alpha chains, this beta chain is an off-target read whose size means little. V is TRBV20-1 and J is TRBJ2-5; D call uncertain. There are 14 residues in the CDR3. Germline V gives CDR1 DFQATT, CDR2 SNEGSKA (reference sequence). V was cut by 3 bases and J by 6 bases, with 17 bases left in between. The CDR3: CSASPPPVMKTQYF. The CDR3 nucleotides are TGCAGTGCTAGCCCCCCCCCGGTTATGAAGACCCAGTACTTC.

This clonotype has more than one count but fewer than ten. This beta chain is an unintended read in a library built for alpha chains; its size means little. The rearrangement joins TRBV6-9 to TRBJ1-5; D ambiguous. V lost 4 bases and J 1 base, leaving 14 bases between the germline ends. CDR3 size: 16 residues. The germline gives CDR1 MNHGY, CDR2 SVAAGI. Here the CDR3 reads CASSFRSSSSNQPQHF. CDR3 bases: TGTGCCAGCAGTTTTCGGTCCTCTAGCAGCAATCAGCCCCAGCATTTT.

To note about this clonotype: For a library built for alpha chains, this beta chain is a stray read; little rests on its size. This chain connects TRBV7-9 to TRBJ1-1, with 7 bases aligning to TRBD1. The CDR3 has 15 residues. V shed 4 bases and J 9 bases; nucleotides not matched to a gene: 14. Germline V gives CDR1 SEHNR, CDR2 FQNEAQ (reference sequence). CDR3 sequence: CASSSSQGVGHKAFF. The CDR3 bases are TGTGCCAGCAGCTCCAGCCAGGGGGTGGGACACAAAGCTTTCTTT.

Details on this clonotype: This beta chain represents an off-target read in a library built for alpha chains; its size is of limited meaning. V usage is TRBV5-6 and J usage is TRBJ2-1; the match to TRBD2 covers 9 bases. Germline CDR1 reads SGHDT; CDR2 reads YYEEEE. The CDR3 extends over 18 amino acids. Germline trimming cut 3 bases from V and 8 bases from J; bases unmatched to any gene: 18. The CDR3 here is CASSSTMRGGLGVHEQFF. In nucleotides, the CDR3 is TGTGCCAGCAGCTCTACTATGCGGGGGGGCCTTGGTGTACATGAGCAGTTCTTC.

Worth noting for this clonotype: The library was designed around alpha chains, so this beta chain is a stray read whose abundance carries little weight. The V call is TRBV4-3, the J call TRBJ2-3, with D possibly matching TRBD1 (6 bases). CDR1 and CDR2 from the germline V gene are LGHNA and YSLEER. Trimming cost V 0 bases and J 4 bases, with 11 bases left between them. The CDR3 spans 15 residues. The DNA of the CDR3 is TGCGCCAGCAGCCAAGACAGGGGAGAGGCAGATACGCAGTATTTT. Translation gives CASSQDRGEADTQYF.